These T cell receptor beta chains were read from a single sample in a study of blood T cell repertoires in COVID-19. Sequencing was performed with immunoSEQ multiplex PCR; in TCRdb, only in-frame clones are kept and a portion is missing. The data contain approximately 300,000 clones, 80% to 90% of them singletons. The sample was PBMCs or T cells enriched from blood (not recorded which). These receptors were collected from a woman aged 18-29 years who had recovered from COVID-19. Each CDR3 is given with its conserved first and last residue. Fields, in order: CDR3 protein, CDR3 DNA, J gene, V gene, clone size, D gene. A D gene is named only where the DNA matches it firmly. Size is omitted from some rows. Given values are once, few, many or a class for expanded clones.

CASSKRTGGNEKLFF	TGTGCCAGCAGCAAAAGAACAGGGGGCAATGAAAAACTGTTTTTT	TRBJ1-4	TRBV14	once	TRBD1
CASSMTGGAFGYTF	TGTGCCAGCAGTATGACAGGGGGCGCCTTTGGCTACACCTTC	TRBJ1-2	TRBV6-2/TRBV6-3	NA	TRBD1
CASSLNLATEAFF	TGTGCCAGCAGCTTAAACCTGGCCACTGAAGCTTTCTTT	TRBJ1-1	TRBV11-2	NA	NA
CASSHGGRGEIKAFF	TGTGCCAGCAGCCATGGGGGCAGGGGGGAGATTAAGGCTTTCTTT	TRBJ1-1	TRBV28	NA	TRBD1
CASSVGTTTDTQYF	TGTGCCAGCAGCGTCGGGACTACCACAGATACGCAGTATTTT	TRBJ2-3	TRBV9	NA	TRBD2
CASSLTGAEAFF	TGTGCCAGCAGCTTAACAGGGGCTGAAGCTTTCTTT	TRBJ1-1	TRBV6-5	NA	TRBD1
CASSPLEAGGTEAFF	TGCGCCAGCAGCCCCCTTGAGGCCGGGGGCACTGAAGCTTTCTTT	TRBJ1-1	TRBV5-1	NA	NA
CAWSVGTGPNTDTQYF	TGTGCCTGGAGTGTCGGGACAGGGCCGAACACAGATACGCAGTATTTT	TRBJ2-3	TRBV30	NA	TRBD1
CASRDHRGSGYGYTF	TGTGCCAGCAGGGACCACAGGGGGAGTGGATATGGCTACACCTTC	TRBJ1-2	TRBV2	few	TRBD1
CASSQDTGTLRYGYTF	TGCGCCAGCAGCCAAGACACAGGGACCCTCCGCTATGGCTACACCTTC	TRBJ1-2	TRBV4-1	NA	NA
CASSQDRGVNTEAFF	TGCGCCAGCAGCCAAGACAGGGGTGTGAACACTGAAGCTTTCTTT	TRBJ1-1	TRBV4-1	few	NA
CASSSALRANEKLFF	TGCGCCAGCAGCTCAGCACTGCGGGCTAATGAAAAACTGTTTTTT	TRBJ1-4	TRBV5-1	NA	NA
CASSLLLAPEQETQYF	TGCGCCAGCAGCCTCCTTCTAGCGCCCGAACAAGAGACCCAGTACTTC	TRBJ2-5	TRBV5-1	NA	NA
CASSYYGGKSGNTIYF	TGTGCCAGCAGCTACTACGGGGGAAAATCTGGAAACACCATATATTTT	TRBJ1-3	TRBV13	once	NA
CASSPGDSNQPQHF	TGTGCCAGCTCACCAGGAGATAGCAATCAGCCCCAGCATTTT	TRBJ1-5	TRBV18	NA	NA
CASSPDGDPYGYTF	TGTGCCAGCAGCCCCGACGGGGATCCCTATGGCTACACCTTC	TRBJ1-2	TRBV7-9	NA	NA
CASSFWGQGRSEAFF	TGTGCCAGCAGCTTCTGGGGACAGGGCCGGTCTGAAGCTTTCTTT	TRBJ1-1	TRBV11-1	NA	TRBD1
CASTLTVGNTEAFF	TGCGCCAGCACCCTGACAGTGGGGAACACTGAAGCTTTCTTT	TRBJ1-1	TRBV5-1	NA	NA
CAARGTANYGYTF	TGTGCCGCAAGGGGGACAGCTAACTATGGCTACACCTTC	TRBJ1-2	TRBV27	NA	TRBD1
CASSRTGGQPQHF	TGTGCCAGCAGCCGGACAGGGGGCCAGCCCCAGCATTTT	TRBJ1-5	TRBV7-3	NA	TRBD1
CASSLRLAGSSTDTQYF	TGTGCCAGCAGCCTGAGACTAGCGGGGTCTAGCACAGATACGCAGTATTTT	TRBJ2-3	TRBV7-3	few	TRBD2
CASSYSRGDGIQYF	TGTGCCAGCAGTTACTCCAGGGGGGACGGCATTCAGTACTTC	TRBJ2-4	TRBV6-5	once	NA
CASSIIGQGNTEAFF	TGTGCCAGTAGTATTATCGGACAGGGGAACACTGAAGCTTTCTTT	TRBJ1-1	TRBV19	NA	TRBD1
CASSGTSGSWNEQFF	TGTGCCAGCAGTGGGACTAGCGGGAGTTGGAATGAGCAGTTCTTC	TRBJ2-1	TRBV9	once	TRBD2
CASSEGLEGTQYF	TGCGCCAGCAGTGAGGGACTAGAAGGAACCCAGTACTTC	TRBJ2-5	TRBV10-1	NA	TRBD2
CSVVGGNTIYF	TGCAGCGTTGTAGGGGGCAACACCATATATTTT	TRBJ1-3	TRBV29-1	once	TRBD1
CASSERGGDSNQPQHF	TGTGCCAGCAGTGAAAGGGGGGGAGATAGCAATCAGCCCCAGCATTTT	TRBJ1-5	TRBV2	few	NA